This T cell receptor (beta chain) appears in the sequencing data of a study of control samples from healthy donors and cancer patients. Sequenced by immunoSEQ multiplex PCR; TCRdb stores in-frame clones only, minus some. The table lists about 100,000 clones, around 89% of them singletons. Germline V gene sequence: CDR1 MDHEN, CDR2 SYDVKM. The V end was cut by 6 bases, the J end by 7 bases, with 13 bases between. The CDR3 length is 13 residues. The count of this clone is one. V usage is TRBV28 and J usage is TRBJ1-5; no clear D gene. The specimen was blood. This TCR was recovered from a man aged 30 to 39 in good health. The CDR3 loop is CASRASTEQPQHF. The CDR3 coding sequence is TGTGCCAGCAGGGCCTCTACGGAGCAGCCCCAGCATTTT. The entire variable domain, with the rest obtained from reference TRBV28 and TRBJ1-5, is as follows: DVKVTQSSRYLVKRTGEKVFLECVQDMDHENMFWYRQDPGLGLRLIYFSYDVKMKEKGDIPEGYSVSREKKERFSLILESASTNQTSMYLCASRASTEQPQHFGDGTRLSIL.